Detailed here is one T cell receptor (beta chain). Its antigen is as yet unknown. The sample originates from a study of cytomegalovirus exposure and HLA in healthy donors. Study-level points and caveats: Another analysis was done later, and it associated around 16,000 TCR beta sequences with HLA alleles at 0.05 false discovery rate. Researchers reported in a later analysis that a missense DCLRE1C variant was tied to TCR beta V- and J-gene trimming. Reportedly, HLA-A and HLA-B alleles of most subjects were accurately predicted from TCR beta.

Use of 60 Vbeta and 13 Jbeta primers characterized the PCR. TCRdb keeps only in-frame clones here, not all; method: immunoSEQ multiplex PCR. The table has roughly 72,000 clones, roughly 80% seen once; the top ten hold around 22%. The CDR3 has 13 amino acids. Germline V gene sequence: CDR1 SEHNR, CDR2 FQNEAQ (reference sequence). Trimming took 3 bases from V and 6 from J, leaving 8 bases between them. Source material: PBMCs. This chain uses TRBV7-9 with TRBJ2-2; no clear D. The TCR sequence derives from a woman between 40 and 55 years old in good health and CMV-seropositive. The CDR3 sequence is CASSLTIPGELFF. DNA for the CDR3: TGTGCCAGCAGCTTGACAATCCCCGGGGAGCTGTTTTTT.